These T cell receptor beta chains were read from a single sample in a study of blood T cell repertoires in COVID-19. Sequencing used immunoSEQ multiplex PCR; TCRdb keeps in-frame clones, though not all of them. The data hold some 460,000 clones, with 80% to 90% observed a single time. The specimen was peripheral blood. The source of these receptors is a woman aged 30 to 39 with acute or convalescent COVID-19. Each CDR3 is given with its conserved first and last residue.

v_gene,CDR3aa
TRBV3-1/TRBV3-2,CASSQGARYEQYF
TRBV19,CASSTSGGNEQYF
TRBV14,CASSQAGAGELFF
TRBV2,CASIISGATEAFF
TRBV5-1,CASSATAFWGTDTQYF
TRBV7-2,CASSSPPPFREGLLNEQFF
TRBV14,CASSQRAEAYEQYF
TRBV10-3,CAISAKSQYSTDTQYF
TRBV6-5,CASRITSGGSYEQYF
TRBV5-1,CASGLLQGKVGDGYTF
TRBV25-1,CASPGKSCNEKLFF
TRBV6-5,CASSYSGRITEKLFF
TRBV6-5,CASSKTGGLSTEAFF
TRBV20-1,CSASTRRDLYNEQFF
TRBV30,CAGTGDGTLHF
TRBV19,CASSITGNQPQHF
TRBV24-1,CATSDSAGLVGELFF
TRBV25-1,CASSELGRRGNIQYF